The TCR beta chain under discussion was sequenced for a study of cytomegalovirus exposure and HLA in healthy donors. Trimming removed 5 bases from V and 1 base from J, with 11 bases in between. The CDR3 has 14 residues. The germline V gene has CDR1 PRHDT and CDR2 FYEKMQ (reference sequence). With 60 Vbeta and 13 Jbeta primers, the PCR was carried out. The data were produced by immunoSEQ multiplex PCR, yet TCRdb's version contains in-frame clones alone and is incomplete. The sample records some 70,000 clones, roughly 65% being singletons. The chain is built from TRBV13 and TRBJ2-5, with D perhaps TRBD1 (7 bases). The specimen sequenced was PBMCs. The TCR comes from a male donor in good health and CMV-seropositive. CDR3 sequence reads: CASSGGTAQETQYF. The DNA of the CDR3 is TGTGCCAGCAGCGGAGGGACAGCCCAAGAGACCCAGTACTTC. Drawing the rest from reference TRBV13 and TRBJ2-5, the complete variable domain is AAGVIQSPRHLIKEKRETATLKCYPIPRHDTVYWYQQGPGQDPQFLISFYEKMQSDKGSIPDRFSAQQFSDYHSELNMSSLELGDSALYFCASSGGTAQETQYFGPGTRLLVL.